Listed below are T cell receptor beta chains from one sample, sequenced in a study of T-cell reconstitution after alpha-beta-depleted transplantation in children. TCRdb passed the PCR reads through MiXCR, listing each CDR3 protein once. The data hold about 900,000 distinct CDR3 sequences, with roughly 29% observed a single time. The sequencing here drew on PBMCs, mostly from graft donor cells, taken 360 days after TCRalphabeta/CD19-depleted stem cell transplant. Every receptor here comes from a boy in the first two years of life who had a stem cell transplant for SCID, so the T cells may come from the graft donor. Each CDR3 is given with its conserved first and last residue. Fields, in order: CDR3 protein, D gene, V gene, CDR3 length. D genes are given only for firm matches.

CDR3aa: CASSQTSFNEKLFF; d_gene: NA; v_gene: TRBV7-8; len: 14
CDR3aa: CATRYNPATDTQYF; d_gene: NA; v_gene: TRBV5-1; len: 14
CDR3aa: CASSPLVGPGDEQFF; d_gene: NA; v_gene: TRBV3-1; len: 15
CDR3aa: CSGDREMNTEAFF; d_gene: TRBD1; v_gene: TRBV20-1; len: 13
CDR3aa: CASSQDSASVYNEQFF; d_gene: NA; v_gene: TRBV4-2; len: 16
CDR3aa: CASSQYSGVAYNEQFF; d_gene: NA; v_gene: TRBV4-1; len: 16
CDR3aa: CASSIGTSGRYNEQFF; d_gene: TRBD2; v_gene: TRBV19; len: 16
CDR3aa: CAISGGSNYGYTF; d_gene: NA; v_gene: TRBV10-3; len: 13
CDR3aa: CATLDSGRIYEQYF; d_gene: TRBD2; v_gene: TRBV10-3; len: 14
CDR3aa: CASSVRTGSTDTQYF; d_gene: TRBD1; v_gene: TRBV9; len: 15
CDR3aa: CASSHTNGYSNQPQHF; d_gene: NA; v_gene: TRBV4-1; len: 16
CDR3aa: CSVEARALAGEQFF; d_gene: NA; v_gene: TRBV29-1; len: 14
CDR3aa: CASSIPLSGETYEQYF; d_gene: TRBD2; v_gene: TRBV5-1; len: 16
CDR3aa: CSVQLLTGQGARKTQYF; d_gene: TRBD1; v_gene: TRBV29-1; len: 17
CDR3aa: CASSMTGGLTEAFF; d_gene: NA; v_gene: TRBV6-1; len: 14
CDR3aa: CASSPRQREGDTQYF; d_gene: NA; v_gene: TRBV18; len: 15
CDR3aa: CSAREGNRYSNQPQHF; d_gene: NA; v_gene: TRBV20-1; len: 16
CDR3aa: CASRGQWALNTEAFF; d_gene: NA; v_gene: TRBV12-3/TRBV12-4; len: 15
CDR3aa: CASSTSGIEQYF; d_gene: NA; v_gene: TRBV5-1; len: 12
CDR3aa: CSARDDSSGANVLTF; d_gene: NA; v_gene: TRBV20-1; len: 15
CDR3aa: CASFIGGPYEQYF; d_gene: TRBD1; v_gene: TRBV6-4; len: 13
CDR3aa: CASSQDGAPTDTQYF; d_gene: NA; v_gene: TRBV4-2; len: 15
CDR3aa: CASGIGSYNEQFF; d_gene: NA; v_gene: TRBV5-1; len: 13
CDR3aa: CASSFTGEEGGYTF; d_gene: TRBD1; v_gene: TRBV5-1; len: 14
CDR3aa: CASSLYREKEQFF; d_gene: NA; v_gene: TRBV6-1; len: 13
CDR3aa: CATSRGNGYTF; d_gene: NA; v_gene: TRBV24-1; len: 11
CDR3aa: CASSLTGSLYGYTF; d_gene: TRBD1; v_gene: TRBV12-3/TRBV12-4; len: 14
CDR3aa: CASSLPSGSTDTQYF; d_gene: NA; v_gene: TRBV5-1; len: 15
CDR3aa: CASSYGAVSYEQYF; d_gene: NA; v_gene: TRBV6-5; len: 14
CDR3aa: CATSEAGNQPQHF; d_gene: NA; v_gene: TRBV24-1; len: 13
CDR3aa: CASSEAGAGTNTQYF; d_gene: NA; v_gene: TRBV2; len: 15
CDR3aa: CSARDPLLAGGPRETQYF; d_gene: TRBD2; v_gene: TRBV20-1; len: 18
CDR3aa: CASSLSWDRGRHEQFF; d_gene: TRBD1; v_gene: TRBV7-2; len: 16
CDR3aa: CSARPGQGAMAGELFF; d_gene: TRBD1; v_gene: TRBV20-1; len: 16
CDR3aa: CSARRGAKNEQFF; d_gene: TRBD2; v_gene: TRBV20-1; len: 13
CDR3aa: CASSELAGSTYEQYF; d_gene: TRBD2; v_gene: TRBV10-1; len: 15
CDR3aa: CATSEVAGSSTDTQYF; d_gene: TRBD2; v_gene: TRBV24-1; len: 16
CDR3aa: CASSQLYEQFF; d_gene: NA; v_gene: TRBV5-5; len: 11
CDR3aa: CSARSSGGPHSYNEQFF; d_gene: TRBD2; v_gene: TRBV20-1; len: 17
CDR3aa: CSARDISEPGNTIYF; d_gene: NA; v_gene: TRBV20-1; len: 15
CDR3aa: CASSPYYSGNEQFF; d_gene: NA; v_gene: TRBV5-1; len: 14
CDR3aa: CASSLMGRDAGTDTQYF; d_gene: TRBD2; v_gene: TRBV5-1; len: 17
CDR3aa: CASSYSKGSEQETQYF; d_gene: NA; v_gene: TRBV6-5; len: 16